Following are 2 T cell receptor beta chains from one sample sequenced in a study of CD8+CD57+ T cells in acquired aplastic anemia (dated by TCRdb to the late 2010s). Flow cytometry had shown CD8+CD57+ cell expansion in the patients selected for sequencing. The data were produced on an Illumina HiSeq 2000. Profiling of TCR beta VDJ combinations and CDR3 sequences used genomic DNA as the template. TCRdb took the public reads, trimmed them with fastp at Q25, ran MiXCR for clone calling and kept in-frame beta chains. All rows with the same CDR3 protein become a single entry with the most common DNA and genes. The sample table holds approximately 120,000 distinct CDR3 sequences, of which about 40% were seen once. Around 2.5% of the sample is held by the ten biggest clonotypes. Sequencing used sorted CD4+, CD8+, or CD8+CD57+ T cells (not recorded which) from PBMCs. The receptor set was obtained from a human donor with aplastic anemia.

This clonotype was observed many times. The chain employs TRBV7-8 and TRBJ2-1; D may be TRBD1 (5 bases). V was trimmed by 6 bases and J by 5 bases, leaving 14 bases between them. CDR3 length equals 14 residues. The germline gives CDR1 SGHVS, CDR2 FQNEAQ. In DNA form, the CDR3 reads TGTGCCAGCAGTCTAACTACAGGTCACAATGAGCAGTTCTTC. It is translated as CASSLTTGHNEQFF.

The chain links TRBV19 to TRBJ2-1; D is ambiguous. V was cut by 3 bases and J by 7 bases, with 7 bases left in between. The CDR3 covers 12 residues. In germline, CDR1 is LNHDA, CDR2 SQIVND (reference sequence). CDR3 protein: CASSIGLNEQFF. CDR3 in DNA: TGTGCCAGTAGTATCGGCCTGAATGAGCAGTTCTTC. Full variable domain (outside the CDR3, taken from reference TRBV19 and TRBJ2-1): DGGITQSPKYLFRKEGQNVTLSCEQNLNHDAMYWYRQDPGQGLRLIYYSQIVNDFQKGDIAEGYSVSREKKESFPLTVTSAQKNPTAFYLCASSIGLNEQFFGPGTRLTVL.